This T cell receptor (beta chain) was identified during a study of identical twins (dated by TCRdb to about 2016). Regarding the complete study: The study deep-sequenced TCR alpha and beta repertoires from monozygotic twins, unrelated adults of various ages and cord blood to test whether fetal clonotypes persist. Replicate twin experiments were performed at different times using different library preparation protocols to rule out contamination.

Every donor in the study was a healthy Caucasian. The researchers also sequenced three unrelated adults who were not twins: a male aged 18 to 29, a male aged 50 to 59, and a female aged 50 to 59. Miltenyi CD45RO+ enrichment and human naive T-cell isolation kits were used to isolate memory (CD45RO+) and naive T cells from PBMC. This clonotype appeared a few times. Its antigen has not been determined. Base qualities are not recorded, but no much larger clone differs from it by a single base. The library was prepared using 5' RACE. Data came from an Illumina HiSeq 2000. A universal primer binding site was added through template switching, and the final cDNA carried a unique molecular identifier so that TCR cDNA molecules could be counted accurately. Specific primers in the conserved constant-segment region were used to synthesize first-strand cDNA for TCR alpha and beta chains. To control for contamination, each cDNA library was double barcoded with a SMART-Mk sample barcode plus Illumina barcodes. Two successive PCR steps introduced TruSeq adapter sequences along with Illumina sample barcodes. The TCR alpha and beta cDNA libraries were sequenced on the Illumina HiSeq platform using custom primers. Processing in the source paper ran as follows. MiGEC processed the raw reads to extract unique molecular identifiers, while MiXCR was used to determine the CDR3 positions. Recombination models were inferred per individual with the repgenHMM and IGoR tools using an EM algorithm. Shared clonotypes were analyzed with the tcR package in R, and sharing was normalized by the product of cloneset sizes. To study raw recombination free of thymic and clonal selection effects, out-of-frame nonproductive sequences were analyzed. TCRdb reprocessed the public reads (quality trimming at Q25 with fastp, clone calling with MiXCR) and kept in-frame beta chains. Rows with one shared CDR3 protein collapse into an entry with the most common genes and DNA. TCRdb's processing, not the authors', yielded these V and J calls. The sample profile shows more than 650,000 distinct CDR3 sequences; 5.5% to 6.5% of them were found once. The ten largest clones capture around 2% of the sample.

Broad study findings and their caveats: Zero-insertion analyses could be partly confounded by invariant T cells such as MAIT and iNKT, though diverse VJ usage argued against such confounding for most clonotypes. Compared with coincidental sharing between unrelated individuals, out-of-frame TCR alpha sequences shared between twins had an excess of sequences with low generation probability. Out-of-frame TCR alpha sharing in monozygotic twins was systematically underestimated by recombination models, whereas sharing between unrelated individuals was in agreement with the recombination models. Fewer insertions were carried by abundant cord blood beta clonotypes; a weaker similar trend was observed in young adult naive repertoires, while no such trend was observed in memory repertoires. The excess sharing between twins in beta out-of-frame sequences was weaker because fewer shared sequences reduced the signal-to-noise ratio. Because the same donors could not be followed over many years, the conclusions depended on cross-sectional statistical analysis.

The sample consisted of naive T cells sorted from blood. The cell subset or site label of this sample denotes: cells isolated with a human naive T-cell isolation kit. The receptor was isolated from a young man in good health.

CDR3 loop: CASSLWRQGSEQYF. The nucleotide sequence is TGTGCCAGCAGCTTGTGGCGACAGGGGAGCGAGCAGTACTTC. This sequence uses TRBV5-6 and TRBJ2-7, and TRBD1 matches 8 of the central bases. The CDR3 sequence holds 14 residues, the cysteine and phenylalanine included. This entry keeps only the CDR3 DNA: 42 bases, framed from base 1. As encoded in the germline V gene, CDR1 is SGHDT while CDR2 is YYEEEE. The germline V and J ends show losses of 1 base and 6 bases respectively, and no gene match explains 6 bases of the junction.